These 5 T cell receptor beta chains share one sample of origin, sequenced in a study of identical twins. TCRdb recomputed calls from the 5' RACE reads with MiXCR, one row per CDR3 protein. The table has fewer than 500,000 distinct CDR3 sequences, 13% to 15% seen once. Another study also made use of these data, one on yellow fever vaccine responses in identical twins.

Sequencing was done on a sample of CD4+ T cells sorted from blood. These receptors all come from a woman aged 18-29 years in good health.

This clonotype was seen repeatedly, ten times or more. V usage is TRBV29-1 and J usage is TRBJ1-2; D is unresolved. V was clipped by 0 bases and J by 6 bases, with 14 bases between them. Germline V gives CDR1 SQVTM, CDR2 ANQGSEA. CDR3 length equals 14 residues. The CDR3 nucleotides are TGCAGCGTTGAAGATCGAAGAGGATTTGATGGCTACACCTTC. It codes for CSVEDRRGFDGYTF.

The V and J genes are TRBV18 and TRBJ2-7, with unresolved D. The CDR3 covers 14 residues. Between the trimmed V and J ends, which lost 2 bases and 2 bases, there was a span of 10 bases. Germline V gives CDR1 KGHSH, CDR2 LQKENI. The CDR3 nucleotides are TGTGCCAGCTCACCAGTCCCAATGGCCTACGAGCAGTACTTC. Translating it yields CASSPVPMAYEQYF.

The chain recombines TRBV15 with TRBJ2-7; no clear D. CDR1 is LNHNV, CDR2 YYDKDF, per germline (reference sequence). V lost 0 bases to trimming and J lost 0 bases, with 15 bases between them. CDR3 length: 17 amino acids. The CDR3 DNA reads TGTGCCACCAGCAGAGACCTACCAGGAGCTACCTCCTACGAGCAGTACTTC. Its translation: CATSRDLPGATSYEQYF. The variable domain in full, completed from reference TRBV15 and TRBJ2-7, reads DAMVIQNPRYQVTQFGKPVTLSCSQTLNHNVMYWYQQKSSQAPKLLFHYYDKDFNNEADTPDNFQSRRPNTSFCFLDIRSPGLGDTAMYLCATSRDLPGATSYEQYFGPGTRLTVT.

This clonotype occurred a few times. The chain is built from TRBV11-2 and TRBJ1-3; D is unresolved. The CDR3 length is 14 residues. The germline V gene encodes CDR1 SGHAT and CDR2 FQNNGV. Trimming cost V 6 bases and J 0 bases, with 9 bases left between them. The CDR3 is CASSRRFSGNTIYF. The CDR3 DNA reads as TGTGCCAGCAGTCGTAGATTCTCTGGAAACACCATATATTTT.

The chain has TRBV28 and TRBJ2-4, with D possibly being TRBD1 (6 bases). V lost 5 bases, J lost 0 bases, and 14 bases lay in between. This CDR3 has 16 residues. Per germline, CDR1 MDHEN and CDR2 SYDVKM. The CDR3: CASSPGGQLAKNIQYF. In DNA, the CDR3 is TGTGCCAGCAGTCCCGGTGGACAGTTAGCCAAAAACATTCAGTACTTC.